This T cell receptor beta chain was identified in a study of beta chain features in type 1 diabetes. Findings of the study overall: A cDNA-based sequencing approach could over-represent cells with high TCR expression.

Comments on this clone: Its target is not known.

Per germline, CDR1 SNHLY and CDR2 FYNNEI. Trimming left V 3 bases short and J 5 bases short, with 10 bases between. The CDR3 runs to 14 residues. Averaging around 110 mL, one heparinised blood draw came from each individual donor. The study reverse transcribed the entire isolated RNA, so it sequenced expressed TCRB transcripts. Some clones are missing from TCRdb's copy, which holds only in-frame ones; the method was immunoSEQ multiplex PCR. The repertoire includes 250,000 to 350,000 clones, around 13% of them detected once, and more than 6.5% sits in the top ten. The TCR originated in a man aged 25-45 years in good health. This chain joins TRBV2 and TRBJ2-2, with D possibly TRBD1 on 5 matching bases. Sequences were obtained from central memory CD4+ T cells from blood. The CDR3 sequence is CASSDRDRTGELFF. DNA of the CDR3: TGTGCCAGCAGTGACAGGGATCGGACCGGGGAGCTGTTTTTT.